This T cell receptor beta chain derives from a study of blood T cells in healthy people across ages (dated by TCRdb to between 2014 and 2017). Looking at the study overall: In model experiments, template switching captured roughly one uniquely barcoded TCR beta cDNA molecule for every two T cells. The study analyzed two additional independent replicas of 1 million unique cDNA reads from the same blood draw for two donors, one aged 18 to 30 and one aged 80 or older. To avoid experimental bias, donors of different ages were randomly spread across the sequencing lanes. Age-related changes in TCR beta repertoire diversity were measured in the study by deep sequencing normalized with unique cDNA molecular identifiers. Four age groups were formed from the donors: young (average roughly 16 years), middle-aged (approximately 42), aged (62) and long-lived (82).

Library preparation used 5' RACE. For sequencing, an Illumina HiSeq 2500 was employed. The second PCR ran for roughly 7 to 12 cycles and used a J-beta primer mix along with a sample-barcoded 5' primer. A template-switch 5' adaptor carrying 12 random nucleotides introduced a unique molecular identifier onto each TCR beta cDNA molecule. Each sample yielded at least 3 million CDR3-containing paired-end reads. First-strand cDNA synthesis was performed from all RNA using the Mint cDNA synthesis kit, with priming by a TRBC-specific oligonucleotide. All cDNA was treated with uracil-DNA glycosylase and then went through a first 18-cycle PCR with the universal primers M1SS and BC2_uni_R. As for the authors' bioinformatics: For normalization, 1 million high-quality reads, each with a distinct molecular identifier, were randomly selected from each sample. Instead of being binned into consensus sequences, reads that shared molecular identifiers were thrown out. MiTCR, with a Q25 quality threshold and the strictest error-elimination algorithm, was used for CDR3 identification, clonotype clustering and error correction. A nonparametric unseen species model with Euler transformation was used to estimate lower-bound total TCR beta diversity. The raw public reads went through TCRdb reprocessing: fastp at Q25, MiXCR clone calling, in-frame beta chains kept. For every CDR3 protein sequence, its rows merge into one entry that carries the most common genes and DNA. V and J calls and clone size were set by TCRdb, not the authors. Here the sample has roughly 680,000 distinct CDR3 sequences; around 50% occur a single time. The ten biggest clones cover about 13% of the sample.

The roughly 42 donors, aged roughly 6 to 90 years, were systemically healthy Caucasian individuals from Russia. Around 10 milliliters of peripheral blood were collected from each donor into EDTA-treated Vacutainer tubes. Ficoll-Paque density-gradient centrifugation was used to isolate PBMCs, with at least 7 million obtained per sample. Total RNA, at least 6 micrograms per sample, was extracted from PBMCs with Trizol reagent. The percentages of naive CD45RAhigh/CD27high T cells were determined by flow cytometry on a PBMC aliquot from every donor. This clonotype has ten or more counts. Its antigen remains unidentified. No qualities accompany the bases; no much larger clone lies one base away. Sequences SSHAT (CDR1) and FNYEAQ (CDR2) are obtained from the germline V gene (reference sequence). Inclusive of the bounding cysteine and phenylalanine, the CDR3 is 13 residues long. Solely the CDR3 DNA is kept, with 39 bases framed from the first base. V and J lose 0 bases and 9 bases, and a span of 9 bases separates them.

On the study overall, not on this receptor specifically: The CMV infection status of donors was not known, potentially confounding age-related changes in expanded clonotypes. Observed TCR beta diversity per million T cells fell roughly linearly with age, and a significant reduction was already apparent by age roughly 40. The long-lived group showed more naive CD4+ T cells, fewer expanded clones and increased TCR diversity than the aged group, suggesting age selection. Bulk unsorted PBMC profiling prevented conclusive comparison of naive and antigen-experienced compartments. Estimates of total diversity from one million sequenced T cells were regarded as lower bounds and underestimates. A strong correlation was found between observed TCR beta diversity and the percentage of naive T cells measured by flow cytometry.

Sequences were obtained from blood. The sequence joins TRBV7-7 to TRBJ2-1; TRBD1 is a possible D gene, resting on 7 matching bases. This clonotype was obtained from an elderly woman in good health. The nucleotide sequence is TGTGCCAGCAGCTTAGCGGAGGGGGCTGAGCAGTTCTTC. This codes for CASSLAEGAEQFF.